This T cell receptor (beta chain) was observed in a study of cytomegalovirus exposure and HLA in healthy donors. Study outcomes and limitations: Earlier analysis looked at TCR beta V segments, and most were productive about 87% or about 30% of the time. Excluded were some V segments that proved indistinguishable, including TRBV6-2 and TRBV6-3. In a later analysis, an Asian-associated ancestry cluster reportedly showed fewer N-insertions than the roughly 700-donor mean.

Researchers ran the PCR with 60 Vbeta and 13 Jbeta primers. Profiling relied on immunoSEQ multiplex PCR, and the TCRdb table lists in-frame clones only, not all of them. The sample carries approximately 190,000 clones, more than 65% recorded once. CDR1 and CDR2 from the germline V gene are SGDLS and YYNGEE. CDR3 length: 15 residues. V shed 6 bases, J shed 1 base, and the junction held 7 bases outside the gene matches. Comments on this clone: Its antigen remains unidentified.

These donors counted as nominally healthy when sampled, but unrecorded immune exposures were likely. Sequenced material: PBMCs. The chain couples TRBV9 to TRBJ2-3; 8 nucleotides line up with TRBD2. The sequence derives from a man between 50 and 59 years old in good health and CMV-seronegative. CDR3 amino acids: CASTSGGAGTDTQYF. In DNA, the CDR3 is TGTGCCAGCACTTCCGGGGGGGCCGGCACAGATACGCAGTATTTT.